This is a list of T cell receptor beta chains from one sample in a study of breast tumors, draining lymph nodes, adjacent tissues. TCRdb called the multiplex PCR reads again in MiXCR, with one record for every CDR3 protein. This table has 47,000 or so distinct CDR3 sequences, roughly 23% appearing once. The specimen was breast tumor tissue. The receptor set was obtained from a female donor with breast cancer. Some clones in this sample may be carry-over from other donors' samples. The CDR3 runs from the conserved cysteine through the conserved F or W. A D gene is named only where the DNA matches it firmly. Only some rows state a clone size, as once, few, many or a class for expanded clones.

>TRBJ2-3|-|-|TRBV7-9
TGTGCCAGCCGGGTAACCCCCGGTACGCAGTATTTT
CASRVTPGTQYF
>TRBJ2-3|-|few|TRBV28
TGTGCCAGCAGTTTACCCGGGACAACAGATACGCAGTATTTT
CASSLPGTTDTQYF
>TRBJ2-3|TRBD2|many|TRBV4-2
TGTGCCAGCAGCCAGCACCCGGGGGGGGTTAGCACAGATACGCAGTATTTT
CASSQHPGGVSTDTQYF
>TRBJ1-4|TRBD1|many|TRBV2
TGTGCCAGCAGCGAAACAGGGGGCGAAAAACTGTTTTTT
CASSETGGEKLFF
>TRBJ1-5|-|-|TRBV12-5
TGTGCTAGTGCCCGGGTCGGGGGTCAGCCCCAGCATTTT
CASARVGGQPQHF
>TRBJ1-5|-|many|TRBV10-3
TGTGCCATCAGTGAGGCCGAGGACAGCAATCAGCCCCAGCATTTT
CAISEAEDSNQPQHF
>TRBJ2-1|TRBD1|-|TRBV5-1
TGCGCCAGCAGCAGGGGACAGGGGACCGATGAGCAGTTCTTC
CASSRGQGTDEQFF
>TRBJ2-5|-|few|TRBV5-1
TGCGCCAGCAGCTTACAGGGAGAGACCCAGTACTTC
CASSLQGETQYF
>TRBJ1-2|-|many|TRBV30
TGTGCCTGGAGACGAGCAGGCAGGTATGGCTACACCTTC
CAWRRAGRYGYTF
>TRBJ2-1|-|-|TRBV5-5
TGTGCCAGCAGCTTGGCCCTGGGCCTTCTAAATGAGCAGTTCTTC
CASSLALGLLNEQFF
>TRBJ1-5|TRBD1|many|TRBV15
TGTGCCACCAAAGACAGGGGGTCCGATCAGCCCCAGCATTTT
CATKDRGSDQPQHF
>TRBJ2-5|TRBD1|many|TRBV10-3
TGTGCCATCAGTACTAGGACAGGGAAGCAAGAGACCCAGTACTTC
CAISTRTGKQETQYF
>TRBJ2-1|TRBD2|many|TRBV11-2
TGTGCCAGCAGCACCCGACTAGCGGTGTCCTACAATGAGCAGTTCTTC
CASSTRLAVSYNEQFF
>TRBJ2-3|TRBD2|-|TRBV7-6
TGTGCCAGCAGCCCAGGGACTATGCGCACAGATACGCAGTATTTT
CASSPGTMRTDTQYF
>TRBJ2-3|TRBD1|many|TRBV18
TGTGCCAGCTCAAATAACAGGGGTGGCACAGATACGCAGTATTTT
CASSNNRGGTDTQYF
>TRBJ2-7|-|many|TRBV5-4
TGTGCCAGCAGCTGGGGCGCAGAGGCCTACGAGCAGTACTTC
CASSWGAEAYEQYF
>TRBJ2-1|TRBD2|-|TRBV27
TGTGCCAGCAGTTCACCTGGACTAGCGGGGAATAATGAGCAGTTCTTC
CASSSPGLAGNNEQFF
>TRBJ1-3|-|many|TRBV10-2
TGCGCCAGCGGGGACACCGCAGCTGGAAACACCATATATTTT
CASGDTAAGNTIYF
>TRBJ2-1|TRBD2|medium-sized|TRBV7-2
TGTGCCAGCAGCTACGAGGGGCTAGCGGGAGGGTCCTACAATGAGCAGTTCTTC
CASSYEGLAGGSYNEQFF
>TRBJ2-5|TRBD1|-|TRBV5-5
TGTGCCAGCAGATTAACCGGGACAGTACAAGAGACCCAGTACTTC
CASRLTGTVQETQYF
>TRBJ2-2|TRBD1|-|TRBV6-1
TGTGCCAGCAAAGGACAGGGGGTCAGCGGGGAGCTGCTTTTT
CASKGQGVSGELLF
>TRBJ2-1|-|-|TRBV15
TGTGCCACCAGGTCCATTTCCTACAATGAGCAGTTCTTC
CATRSISYNEQFF
>TRBJ2-2|-|many|TRBV29-1
TGCAGCACACCTTCGGGCGGGGTCGCCGGGGAGCTGTTTTTT
CSTPSGGVAGELFF
>TRBJ1-5|TRBD1|few|TRBV19
TGTGCCAGTACCCGACAGGGGGCGAGGGCGAATCAGCCCCAGCATTTT
CASTRQGARANQPQHF
>TRBJ2-7|TRBD1|many|TRBV7-6
TGTGCCAGCAGCTCGACAGGGACAGAGCAGTACTTC
CASSSTGTEQYF
>TRBJ1-4|TRBD1|many|TRBV30
TGTGCCTGGAGTGTACGGGACAGGGCAGAAAAACTGTTTTTT
CAWSVRDRAEKLFF
>TRBJ1-2|TRBD1|many|TRBV5-1
TGCGCCAGCAGCTTTACCGGGACAGGGATCAATGGCTACACCTTC
CASSFTGTGINGYTF
>TRBJ2-7|TRBD2|many|TRBV5-8
TGTGCCAGCGGCTGGTCTAGCGGGAGATCCTACGAGCAGTACTTC
CASGWSSGRSYEQYF
>TRBJ1-5|-|many|TRBV2
TGTGCCAGCAGTGAAACGGGGACAACCCCCCAGCATTTT
CASSETGTTPQHF
>TRBJ1-6|TRBD1|many|TRBV3-1
TGTGCCAGCAGCTTGGGACAGTATTATTCACCCCTCCACTTT
CASSLGQYYSPLHF
>TRBJ2-7|-|many|TRBV27
TGTGCCAGCAGGCCCCGGCTGGGATCCTACGAGCAGTACTTC
CASRPRLGSYEQYF
>TRBJ2-7|-|-|TRBV7-9
TGTGCCAGCAGCCAGTCCGAGCAGTACTTC
CASSQSEQYF
>TRBJ2-1|TRBD1|-|TRBV14
TGTGCCAGCAGCCAAGGAATCAGGGGGCGCGTCAATGAGCAGTTCTTC
CASSQGIRGRVNEQFF
>TRBJ1-2|-|many|TRBV19
TGTGCCAGTAGTTCGGGACAACGGTGGGGGGATGGCTACACCTTC
CASSSGQRWGDGYTF
>TRBJ2-1|TRBD1|few|TRBV7-9
TGTGCCAGCAGCTGGGACAGGGCAGGTGAGCAGTTCTTC
CASSWDRAGEQFF
>TRBJ2-7|-|-|TRBV28
TGTGCCAGCAGTTTGACGGGCAAAGGTCTACAGTACTTC
CASSLTGKGLQYF